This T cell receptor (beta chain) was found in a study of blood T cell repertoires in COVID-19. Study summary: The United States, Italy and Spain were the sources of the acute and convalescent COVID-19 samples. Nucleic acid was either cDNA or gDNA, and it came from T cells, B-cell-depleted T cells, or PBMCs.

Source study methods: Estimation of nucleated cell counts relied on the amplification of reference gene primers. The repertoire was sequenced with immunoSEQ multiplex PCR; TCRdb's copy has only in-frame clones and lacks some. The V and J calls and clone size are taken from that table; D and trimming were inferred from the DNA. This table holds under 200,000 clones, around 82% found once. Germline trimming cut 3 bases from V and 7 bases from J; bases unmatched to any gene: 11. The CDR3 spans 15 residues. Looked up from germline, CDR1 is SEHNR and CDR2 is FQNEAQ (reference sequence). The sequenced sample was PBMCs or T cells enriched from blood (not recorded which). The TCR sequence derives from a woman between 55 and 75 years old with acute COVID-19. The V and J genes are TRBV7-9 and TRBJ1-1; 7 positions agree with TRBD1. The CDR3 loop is CASSFLIPGQNEAFF. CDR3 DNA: TGTGCCAGCAGCTTCCTTATACCGGGACAGAATGAAGCTTTCTTT.